These 29 T cell receptor beta chains were all obtained from the same sample, sequenced in a study of blood T cell repertoires in COVID-19. The data were produced by immunoSEQ multiplex PCR, yet TCRdb's version contains in-frame clones alone and is incomplete. Among fewer than 350,000 clones, around 90% were seen once, and the ten largest hold 6% to 7%. The sample consisted of peripheral blood. Receptors originate from a woman aged 25 to 39 with COVID-19, enrolled during active disease.

The chain links TRBV9 to TRBJ2-3; 7 bases map to TRBD1. CDR1 is SGDLS, CDR2 YYNGEE, per germline. V lost 4 bases and J lost 0; bases outside the gene matches: 14. The CDR3 consists of 18 residues. The CDR3 protein is CASSFLGQAGTSTDTQYF. DNA of the CDR3: TGTGCCAGCAGCTTCCTCGGACAGGCTGGAACTAGCACAGATACGCAGTATTTT. The full variable domain, in which reference TRBV9 and TRBJ2-3 provide the parts outside the CDR3, is DSGVTQTPKHLITATGQRVTLRCSPRSGDLSVYWYQQSLDQGLQFLIQYYNGEERAKGNILERFSAQQFPDLHSELNLSSLELGDSALYFCASSFLGQAGTSTDTQYFGPGTRLTVL.

The chain carries TRBV7-2 and TRBJ2-3; D might be TRBD1 (6 bases). The germline V gene has CDR1 SGHTA and CDR2 FQGNSA. The CDR3 covers 13 residues. Trimming left V 5 bases short and J 5 bases short, with 11 bases between. The CDR3 loop is CASSLGQLDTQYF. The CDR3 nucleotides read TGTGCCAGCAGCCTCGGACAGTTAGATACGCAGTATTTT.

This sequence joins TRBV18 and TRBJ1-5; the D is unclear. V gave up 4 bases and J gave up 0 bases, with 4 bases separating them. The CDR3 length is 13 residues. The germline CDR1 and CDR2 sequences are KGHSH and LQKENI. DNA for the CDR3: TGTGCCAGCTCACGCGATAGCAATCAGCCCCAGCATTTT. The encoded protein is CASSRDSNQPQHF.

This chain uses TRBV6-5 with TRBJ2-5; D is possibly TRBD2 (5 bases). CDR3 size: 14 residues. Germline V gene lookup returns CDR1 MNHEY and CDR2 SVGAGI. With 11 bases removed from V and 2 bases from J, the gap between germline ends came to 18 bases. The CDR3 DNA is TGTGCCGGAAGCCGGGATCCCCTTCAAGAGACCCAGTACTTC. Translation gives CAGSRDPLQETQYF.

This clone appeared a single time. J is TRBJ2-6 and V is TRBV10-3; 8 positions agree with TRBD1. Trimming removed 10 bases from V and 4 bases from J; junction bases left unmatched: 12. Germline V gene lookup returns CDR1 ENHRY and CDR2 SYGVKD. This CDR3 spans 16 amino acids. The CDR3, as DNA: TGTGCCACCAGGGCTCCAGGGGGCACGGGGGCCAACGTCCTGACTTTC. Encoded protein: CATRAPGGTGANVLTF.

This chain connects TRBV2 to TRBJ2-3, with 8 positions matching TRBD1. CDR1 and CDR2 (germline): SNHLY, FYNNEI. The ends lost 9 bases at V and 2 bases at J; junction bases unmatched: 7. CDR3 length: 14 residues. Here the CDR3 DNA reads TGTGCCAGTCGCCGGGACAGGAACACAGATACGCAGTATTTT. Residues: CASRRDRNTDTQYF.

J is TRBJ1-1 and V is TRBV5-1, with 8 bases lining up with TRBD1. V dropped 6 bases and J dropped 4; count of bases not matched to a gene: 8. The CDR3 totals 14 residues. Germline V gives CDR1 SGHRS, CDR2 YFSETQ. The CDR3 nucleotides read TGCGCCAGCACCCTTTTAACAGGGGGCACTGAAGCTTTCTTT. Encoded protein: CASTLLTGGTEAFF.

This clone has just a few counts. The chain links TRBV10-2 to TRBJ1-1; D is uncertain. Germline V gene lookup returns CDR1 WSHSY and CDR2 SAAADI. There are 15 residues in the CDR3. V was shortened by 3 bases and J by 5 bases, with 16 bases between the two germline ends. CDR3 loop: CASSDGVSRKTEAFF. The CDR3 DNA sequence: TGCGCCAGCAGTGACGGGGTCTCCCGGAAAACTGAAGCTTTCTTT.

The chain links TRBV7-9 to TRBJ2-2, with 7 bases aligning to TRBD2. The CDR3 has 17 amino acids. CDR1 is SEHNR and CDR2 is FQNEAQ in the germline V gene (reference sequence). V was pared by 4 bases and J by 3 bases, with 11 bases of the junction left unmatched. CDR3 nucleotide sequence: TGTGCCAGCAGCTCACCTCTGGCGGGGAGGGACACCGGGGAGCTGTTTTTT. Its translation is CASSSPLAGRDTGELFF.

The chain couples TRBV5-1 to TRBJ2-7; no clear D. CDR1 and CDR2 (germline): SGHRS, YFSETQ. The CDR3 is 13 residues long. Trimming removed 1 base from V and 2 bases from J, with 7 bases in between. This CDR3 reads CASSLKSAYEQYF. The CDR3 bases are TGCGCCAGCAGCTTGAAATCCGCCTACGAGCAGTACTTC.

V gene TRBV25-1 combines with J gene TRBJ2-5; D remains ambiguous. Trimming cost V 5 bases and J 0 bases, with 10 bases left between them. CDR3 length: 14 residues. Germline V CDR1 and CDR2: MGHDK, SYGVNS. CDR3 sequence reads: CASSNSPYQETQYF. Written as DNA, the CDR3 is TGTGCCAGCAGTAACTCTCCGTACCAAGAGACCCAGTACTTC.

The chain has TRBV4-3 and TRBJ2-4, with D tentatively TRBD2 (6 bases). CDR1 is LGHNA, CDR2 YSLEER, per germline. Trimming took off 4 bases at V and 1 base at J, with 11 bases between the two ends. This CDR3 contains 15 residues. In nucleotides, the CDR3 is TGCGCCAGCAGCCCGAGGAGGGAGGCCAAAAACATTCAGTACTTC. Residues: CASSPRREAKNIQYF.

This clone was counted once. The chain carries TRBV2 and TRBJ2-1; D is possibly TRBD2 (7 bases). This CDR3 comprises 13 residues. Trimming left V 8 bases short and J 3 bases short, with 11 bases between. The germline CDR1 and CDR2 sequences are SNHLY and FYNNEI. The CDR3 sequence is CASGGDNYNEQFF. The CDR3 coding sequence is TGTGCCAGCGGGGGGGACAACTACAATGAGCAGTTCTTC.

A single count supports this clone. The V gene is TRBV5-6, the J gene TRBJ2-1; 13 nucleotides line up with TRBD2. The germline gives CDR1 SGHDT, CDR2 YYEEEE. CDR3 length: 16 residues. V lost 4 bases, J lost 7 bases, and 8 bases stayed unmatched. In nucleotides, the CDR3 is TGTGCCAGCAGCGAACTAGCGGGAGGGCCCGGGAATGAGCAGTTCTTC. This sequence encodes CASSELAGGPGNEQFF.

The chain couples TRBV11-2 to TRBJ2-3; 8 nucleotides match TRBD2. V lost 1 base to trimming and J lost 4 bases; unmatched junction nucleotides: 7. This CDR3 comprises 16 residues. From germline, CDR1 is SGHAT and CDR2 FQNNGV. CDR3 DNA sequence: TGTGCCAGCAGCTTAGGCCGGGGGGGCCTTGCAGATACGCAGTATTTT. Translating it yields CASSLGRGGLADTQYF.

The chain uses TRBV6-1 and TRBJ1-4; a weak D match, TRBD1 (5 bases). Germline V gene lookup returns CDR1 MNHNS and CDR2 SASEGT. This CDR3 region has 18 residues. V was trimmed by 2 bases and J by 3 bases, leaving 19 bases between them. CDR3 in amino acids: CASSEYKTLGGSNEKLFF. The CDR3 nucleotides are TGTGCCAGCAGTGAATATAAGACGTTGGGGGGTTCTAATGAAAAACTGTTTTTT.

The chain carries TRBV6-5 and TRBJ1-6; no definite D call. This CDR3 region has 13 residues. V dropped 0 bases and J dropped 12 bases, with 9 bases sitting between them. The germline V gene has CDR1 MNHEY and CDR2 SVGAGI. CDR3 residues: CASSYSGTEPLHF. The DNA of the CDR3 is TGTGCCAGCAGTTACTCGGGCACGGAACCCCTCCACTTT.

This chain uses TRBV5-8 with TRBJ2-7, with a possible D match to TRBD1 (6 bases). The germline V gene has CDR1 SGHTS and CDR2 YDEGEE. CDR3 length equals 15 residues. Trimming left V 0 bases short and J 1 base short, with 11 bases between. The CDR3 nucleotides are TGTGCCAGCAGCTTGGTACGGGGACAATCCTACGAGCAGTACTTC. Its translation: CASSLVRGQSYEQYF. Looking up the rest from reference TRBV5-8 and TRBJ2-7 gives the full variable domain: EAGVTQSPTHLIKTRGQQATLRCSPISGHTSVYWYQQALGLGLQFLLWYDEGEERNRGNFPPRFSGRQFPNYSSELNVNALELEDSALYLCASSLVRGQSYEQYFGPGTRLTVT.

This clone was seen only a few times. The V call is TRBV7-2, the J call TRBJ2-1; D gene unclear. The CDR3 has 15 amino acids. Germline assignment: CDR1 SGHTA and CDR2 FQGNSA. Trimming stripped 1 base from V and 3 bases from J, with 10 bases between. This CDR3 reads CASSLVFGSYNEQFF. The CDR3 bases are TGTGCCAGCAGCTTAGTTTTCGGTAGCTACAATGAGCAGTTCTTC. The full variable domain, its missing parts supplied by reference TRBV7-2 and TRBJ2-1, is GAGVSQSPSNKVTEKGKDVELRCDPISGHTALYWYRQSLGQGLEFLIYFQGNSAPDKSGLPSDRFSAERTGGSVSTLTIQRTQQEDSAVYLCASSLVFGSYNEQFFGPGTRLTVL.

The V call is TRBV24-1, the J call TRBJ2-1, with a possible D match to TRBD1 (6 bases). CDR3 length: 18 amino acids. V was pared by 3 bases and J by 6 bases, with 23 bases between. The germline V gene has CDR1 KGHDR and CDR2 SFDVKD. CDR3 nucleotide sequence: TGTGCCACCAGTGATCCAGGGGTATCCTCAGTTCTTTCCAATGAGCAGTTCTTC. It codes for CATSDPGVSSVLSNEQFF.

This chain uses TRBV5-1 with TRBJ2-5; 7 bases are shared with TRBD1. Per the germline V gene, CDR1 is SGHRS and CDR2 is YFSETQ. The CDR3 consists of 17 residues. With 1 base clipped from V and 2 bases from J, the junction kept 11 bases outside the gene matches. The CDR3 loop is CASSLKAMGTVQETQYF. CDR3 DNA: TGCGCCAGCAGCTTGAAGGCTATGGGGACAGTTCAAGAGACCCAGTACTTC.

The rearrangement links TRBV4-1 to TRBJ2-5, with 7 bases aligning to TRBD1. Germline-derived CDR1 and CDR2 are MGHRA and YSYEKL. The CDR3 contains 13 residues. Trimming cost V 6 bases and J 5 bases; bases outside gene matches: 6. The CDR3 is CASSQDRRETQYF. The DNA of the CDR3 is TGCGCCAGCAGTCAGGACAGGAGGGAGACCCAGTACTTC.

The V gene is TRBV7-9, the J gene TRBJ1-1, with D possibly TRBD1 on 6 matching bases. Germline lookup yields CDR1 SEHNR and CDR2 FQNEAQ (reference sequence). V was shortened by 6 bases and J by 1 base, with 12 bases between the two germline ends. The CDR3 sequence is 14 residues long. DNA for the CDR3: TGTGCCAGCAGACCACAGGGACGGAACACTGAAGCTTTCTTT. Amino acid sequence: CASRPQGRNTEAFF.

The chain uses TRBV7-9 and TRBJ1-6, with D maybe TRBD1 (5 bases). V lost 6 bases, J lost 7 bases, and 13 bases lay in between. CDR1 is SEHNR and CDR2 is FQNEAQ in the germline V gene (reference sequence). The CDR3 is made up of 14 amino acids. The CDR3 DNA sequence: TGTGCCAGCAGACCCGACAGCACAAATTCACCCCTCCACTTT. This sequence encodes CASRPDSTNSPLHF. The entire variable domain, with the rest obtained from reference TRBV7-9 and TRBJ1-6, is as follows: DTGVSQNPRHKITKRGQNVTFRCDPISEHNRLYWYRQTLGQGPEFLTYFQNEAQLEKSRLLSDRFSAERPKGSFSTLEIQRTEQGDSAMYLCASRPDSTNSPLHFGNGTRLTVT.

The rearrangement joins TRBV19 to TRBJ1-2; D is unclear. The germline V gene encodes CDR1 LNHDA and CDR2 SQIVND (reference sequence). Deletions cut 1 base from V and 3 bases from J, with 12 bases between. The CDR3 has 15 residues. This CDR3 is CASSIVGRRDYGYTF. In DNA form, the CDR3 reads TGTGCCAGTAGTATAGTGGGCCGGCGTGACTATGGCTACACCTTC.

The genes are TRBV28 and TRBJ1-5; TRBD1 is a possible D gene (5 bases). V was clipped by 3 bases and J by 1 base, with 10 bases between them. CDR1 MDHEN and CDR2 SYDVKM come from the germline V gene. This CDR3 is 15 amino acids long. CDR3 amino acids: CASSFRQGSNQPQHF. The CDR3 bases are TGTGCCAGCAGTTTTCGGCAGGGAAGCAATCAGCCCCAGCATTTT.

The chain uses TRBV9 and TRBJ2-1, with D hard to call. V shed 0 bases and J shed 6 bases, with 13 bases lying between them. This CDR3 comprises 15 residues. Germline V gene data show CDR1 as SGDLS and CDR2 as YYNGEE. The CDR3: CASSVAGDWVNEQFF. The CDR3 nucleotides are TGTGCCAGCAGCGTAGCTGGAGACTGGGTCAATGAGCAGTTCTTC.

The chain couples TRBV3-1 (or the pseudogene TRBV3-2) to TRBJ1-5; D is possibly TRBD1 (6 bases). This CDR3 comprises 14 residues. Trimming cost V 11 bases and J 3 bases, with 17 bases left between them. Germline CDR1 is LGHDT and CDR2 is YNNKEL (reference sequence). The CDR3 here is CAGLGRGYNQPQHF. The CDR3 region has the DNA TGTGCCGGTCTGGGCAGGGGATACAATCAGCCCCAGCATTTT.

V and J are TRBV2 and TRBJ2-7, with D possibly matching TRBD2 (6 bases). The CDR3 extends over 15 amino acids. Trimming removed 6 bases at V and 2 bases at J, with 17 bases between. Germline loops: CDR1 SNHLY, CDR2 FYNNEI. The CDR3 protein is CASSGRRLETYEQYF. The CDR3 DNA sequence: TGTGCCAGCAGCGGTCGGAGACTAGAAACCTACGAGCAGTACTTC.